This T cell receptor (beta chain) was found in a study of siplizumab effects on memory and regulatory T cells. Study summary: At around 0.93 ug/mL of siplizumab or without drug, mixed lymphocyte reactions were set up in pairs.

TCR templates numbering approximately 9.3 x 10^4 were assayed per sample. The assay was immunoSEQ multiplex PCR, and TCRdb's table has in-frame clones only and misses some. The sample records about 13,000 clones, approximately 37% being singletons. Regarding the study as a whole: Researchers could map only a minor fraction of alloreactive clones to unstimulated subsets. In controls, 25% to 30% of mappable alloreactive CD4+ clones were Treg-derived on average, versus roughly 69% with siplizumab.

The CDR3 has 13 residues. CDR1 is PRHDT, CDR2 FYEKMQ, per germline (reference sequence). The ends were cut back, 2 bases at V and 4 bases at J, with 8 bases in the middle. Cells of the mixed lymphocyte reaction were cocultured at 37 degrees C for 5 to 6 days. The table lists this clone with a few counts. The antigen is unknown. The source of this sequence is a human donor in good health; the cells came from an allogeneic mixed lymphocyte reaction. Sample: CFSE-low (dividing) CD8+ T cells sorted from an allogeneic mixed lymphocyte reaction. The chain has TRBV13 and TRBJ1-1; no clear D. The chain's CDR3 is CASSLLAGTEAFF. CDR3 nucleotides: TGTGCCAGCAGCTTATTGGCTGGCACTGAAGCTTTCTTT.